The 29 T cell receptor beta chains presented below share a single source sample, sequenced in a study of cytomegalovirus exposure and HLA in healthy donors. 13 Jbeta primers and 60 Vbeta primers were used for the PCR. TCRdb's table, derived via immunoSEQ multiplex PCR, lists solely in-frame clones and lacks some. The table lists 150,000 to 250,000 clones. Sequencing was performed on PBMCs. The receptors here all came from a boy aged 5-17 years in good health and CMV-seronegative.

The chain carries TRBV2 and TRBJ2-5; D not resolved. The end of the DNA fits TRBJ2-7 better, so the J call may be wrong. The CDR3 runs 16 residues. The germline CDR1 and CDR2 sequences are SNHLY and FYNNEI. The CDR3, as DNA: TGTGCCAGCAGTGACCGAAGCTCCACGAGTCTCTACGAGCAGTACTTC. This encodes CASSDRSSTSLYEQYF.

This chain connects TRBV2 to TRBJ1-6; D not certain. CDR3 length: 14 amino acids. V was cut by 4 bases and J by 7 bases, with 11 bases left in between. The germline V gene has CDR1 SNHLY and CDR2 FYNNEI. The CDR3 nucleotides are TGTGCCAGCAGTGGTAACAGTCCCAATTCACCCCTCCACTTT. Residues: CASSGNSPNSPLHF.

The rearrangement joins TRBV7-2 to TRBJ2-5; no firm D call. CDR1 is SGHTA, CDR2 FQGNSA, per germline. CDR3 length equals 11 residues. Between the trimmed V and J ends, which lost 4 bases and 5 bases, there was a span of 5 bases. CDR3 nucleotides: TGTGCCAGCAGCTACTCGGAGACCCAGTACTTC. Its protein is CASSYSETQYF.

The chain recombines TRBV11-2 with TRBJ1-2; 7 bases align to TRBD1. Per germline, CDR1 SGHAT and CDR2 FQNNGV. The CDR3 contains 13 residues. V lost 4 bases, J lost 2 bases, and 1 base stayed unmatched. The CDR3 sequence: CASSSDRNYGYTF. CDR3 DNA: TGTGCCAGCAGCTCGGACAGGAACTATGGCTACACCTTC.

This rearrangement joins TRBV11-2 to TRBJ2-1, with 14 bases lining up with TRBD2. Germline V gives CDR1 SGHAT, CDR2 FQNNGV. After removal of 3 bases from V and 4 bases from J, the junction contained 2 bases not matched to a gene. The CDR3 contains 16 residues. Here the CDR3 DNA reads TGTGCCAGCAGCTTGGGACTAGCGGGGGTTTACAATGAGCAGTTCTTC. It encodes CASSLGLAGVYNEQFF.

This sequence joins TRBV5-1 and TRBJ1-2, with D tentatively TRBD1 (6 bases). Germline V gives CDR1 SGHRS, CDR2 YFSETQ. This CDR3 has 15 residues. V shed 3 bases and J shed 8 bases, with 20 bases lying between them. CDR3 sequence: CASSSPGHLERGYTF. The CDR3 nucleotides read TGCGCCAGCAGCTCCCCGGGACATCTGGAAAGGGGCTACACCTTC. The full variable domain, completed using reference TRBV5-1 and TRBJ1-2, is KAGVTQTPRYLIKTRGQQVTLSCSPISGHRSVSWYQQTPGQGLQFLFEYFSETQRNKGNFPGRFSGRQFSNSRSEMNVSTLELGDSALYLCASSSPGHLERGYTFGSGTRLTVV.

The chain employs TRBV19 and TRBJ2-3; 10 bases map to TRBD2. CDR1 and CDR2 from the germline V gene are LNHDA and SQIVND (reference sequence). The CDR3 is made up of 14 amino acids. Trimming cost V 4 bases and J 4 bases; bases outside gene matches: 2. The CDR3 is CASSTLAGADTQYF. The CDR3 DNA follows: TGTGCCAGTAGTACCCTAGCGGGGGCAGATACGCAGTATTTT.

The chain carries TRBV18 and TRBJ1-5; 7 bases agree with TRBD1. The trim removed 1 base at V and 4 bases at J, leaving 7 bases unmatched. The CDR3 covers 16 residues. Germline V gene data show CDR1 as KGHSH and CDR2 as LQKENI. The CDR3 loop is CASSPLVVQGNQPQHF. The CDR3 DNA follows: TGTGCCAGCTCACCACTTGTGGTACAGGGGAATCAGCCCCAGCATTTT.

CDR3 region: CASSLTDSGNTIYF. In DNA, the CDR3 is TGTGCCAGCAGCTTAACAGACTCTGGAAACACCATATATTTT. The rearrangement uses TRBV11-1 and TRBJ1-3; no reliable D call. CDR1 and CDR2 from the germline V gene are SGHAT and FQDESV (reference sequence). V was trimmed by 2 bases and J by 0 bases, leaving 5 bases between them. This CDR3 contains 14 residues.

The chain employs TRBV28 and TRBJ2-7, with D possibly matching TRBD1 (5 bases). Per the germline V gene, CDR1 is MDHEN and CDR2 is SYDVKM. V lost 6 bases and J 6 bases, leaving 12 bases between the germline ends. This CDR3 comprises 12 residues. The CDR3 here is CASRNRLSEQYF. CDR3 nucleotides: TGTGCCAGCAGGAACAGGCTCTCCGAGCAGTACTTC.

The rearrangement joins TRBV10-2 to TRBJ2-7, with 9 bases identical to TRBD1. The J segment lost 6 bases and the V segment lost 8 bases, leaving 8 bases of the junction unmatched. The CDR3 spans 13 residues. The germline CDR1 and CDR2 sequences are WSHSY and SAAADI. The DNA of the CDR3 is TGCGCCAGCCATCCGGGACAGGGCGGCGAGCAGTACTTC. As protein: CASHPGQGGEQYF.

This sequence joins TRBV28 and TRBJ2-1; 7 bases agree with TRBD2. This CDR3 region has 13 residues. The ends lost 6 bases at V and 7 bases at J; junction bases unmatched: 6. The germline gives CDR1 MDHEN, CDR2 SYDVKM. The CDR3 DNA sequence: TGTGCCAGCAGGCTAGGGGAGGGGAATGAGCAGTTCTTC. It is translated as CASRLGEGNEQFF.

The rearrangement links TRBV7-2 to TRBJ2-5; possibly TRBD1 for D (6 bases). Germline values: CDR1 SGHTA, CDR2 FQGNSA. V was trimmed by 1 base and J by 2 bases, leaving 11 bases between them. The CDR3 spans 15 residues. The CDR3 nucleotides are TGTGCCAGCAGCTTAGGTTGGACAGATCAAGAGACCCAGTACTTC. This codes for CASSLGWTDQETQYF.

The V call is TRBV6-6, the J call TRBJ2-7; no clear D. CDR3 size: 15 residues. CDR1 and CDR2 (germline): MNHNY, SVGAGI (reference sequence). V was trimmed by 0 bases and J by 5 bases, leaving 14 bases between them. CDR3 protein: CASSYSIWAFNEQYF. CDR3 nucleotide sequence: TGTGCCAGCAGTTACTCGATTTGGGCCTTTAACGAGCAGTACTTC.

The genes are TRBV7-3 and TRBJ2-5, with 10 bases lining up with TRBD2. The CDR3 totals 13 residues. The V gene's germline CDR1 is SGHTA and CDR2 FQGTGA. Trimming took 4 bases from V and 5 from J; bases not matched to a gene: 1. Here the CDR3 reads CASSSGLAETQYF. CDR3 coding DNA: TGTGCCAGCAGCTCGGGACTAGCGGAGACCCAGTACTTC.

The chain has TRBV7-2 and TRBJ1-3; TRBD1 might be the D (6 bases). The CDR3 has 14 residues. Trimming pared 4 bases from V and 2 bases from J, leaving 9 bases between. Germline V gives CDR1 SGHTA, CDR2 FQGNSA. DNA of the CDR3: TGTGCCAGCAGCTCACAGGGCACTGGAAACACCATATATTTT. Amino acids: CASSSQGTGNTIYF.

CDR3 sequence reads: CAWSVGWPGGDSLSGYTF. The CDR3 DNA sequence: TGTGCCTGGAGTGTAGGGTGGCCAGGGGGTGATTCATTAAGTGGCTACACCTTC. V usage is TRBV30 and J usage is TRBJ1-2, with 7 positions matching TRBD1. The trim removed 0 bases at V and 7 bases at J, leaving 20 bases unmatched. CDR1 and CDR2 from the germline V gene are GTSNPN and SVGIG (reference sequence). This CDR3 has 18 amino acids.

This chain connects TRBV18 to TRBJ1-1, with D perhaps matching TRBD1 (5 bases). The germline V gene encodes CDR1 KGHSH and CDR2 LQKENI. Trimming removed 1 base from V and 1 base from J, with 7 bases in between. The length of the CDR3 is 14 residues. In DNA form, the CDR3 reads TGTGCCAGCTCACCACGGGGCGGGAACACTGAAGCTTTCTTT. Encoded protein: CASSPRGGNTEAFF.

The rearrangement links TRBV6-5 to TRBJ2-5, with D maybe TRBD1 (5 bases). V was cut by 5 bases and J by 3 bases, with 10 bases left in between. Germline lookup yields CDR1 MNHEY and CDR2 SVGAGI. This CDR3 has 13 amino acids. Here the CDR3 reads CASSRGGKETQYF. CDR3 nucleotides: TGTGCCAGCAGTAGGGGTGGGAAAGAGACCCAGTACTTC.

A remark on this clone: At the DNA level, this CDR3 is encoded by other sequences in the same sample as well. The chain employs TRBV11-2 and TRBJ2-7, with 8 positions matching TRBD2. V gave up 9 bases and J gave up 7 bases; unmatched junction bases: 17. Germline values: CDR1 SGHAT, CDR2 FQNNGV. The CDR3 consists of 15 residues. CDR3 amino acids: CASSPVAGSLGEQYF. The CDR3 DNA is TGTGCCAGTAGCCCTGTAGCGGGGTCGCTGGGGGAGCAGTACTTC.

This chain uses TRBV5-6 with TRBJ2-7; 10 bases map to TRBD1. The CDR3 is made up of 16 amino acids. Germline trimming cut 4 bases from V and 5 bases from J; bases unmatched to any gene: 12. The germline V gene encodes CDR1 SGHDT and CDR2 YYEEEE. Here the CDR3 reads CASSLRRTGGRDEQYF. CDR3 sequence (DNA): TGTGCCAGCAGCCTCCGACGGACAGGGGGTCGAGACGAGCAGTACTTC.

The gene calls are TRBV30 and TRBJ1-1; no clear D gene. Per germline, CDR1 GTSNPN and CDR2 SVGIG (reference sequence). The CDR3 sequence is 14 residues long. The V end was cut by 4 bases, the J end by 1 base, with 13 bases between. This CDR3 is CAWTVVGRNTEAFF. As DNA, the CDR3 is TGTGCCTGGACGGTTGTGGGGAGGAACACTGAAGCTTTCTTT.

This chain joins TRBV7-6 and TRBJ2-1, with D unclear. The germline gives CDR1 SGHVS, CDR2 FNYEAQ. The CDR3 has 13 amino acids. The V end was cut by 8 bases, the J end by 0 bases, with 8 bases between. Here the CDR3 DNA reads TGTGCCAGCGGCCTCAACTCCTACAATGAGCAGTTCTTC. This encodes CASGLNSYNEQFF.

The chain joins TRBV5-1 to TRBJ2-5; D possibly corresponds to TRBD1 (5 bases). The DNA end is more similar to TRBJ2-7, so the J call may be wrong. Germline V CDR1 and CDR2: SGHRS, YFSETQ. The CDR3 covers 15 residues. CDR3 nucleotide sequence: TGCGCCAGCAGACGAGTGGACAAGGTAGAGTACGAGCAGTACTTC. This encodes CASRRVDKVEYEQYF.

The chain uses TRBV6-4 and TRBJ2-7, with 7 bases fitting TRBD1. V gave up 7 bases and J gave up 12 bases; unmatched junction bases: 24. The CDR3 length is 16 residues. Germline values: CDR1 MRHNA, CDR2 SNTAGT. The CDR3 loop reads CASIQGVVRSSPYAYF. CDR3 nucleotide sequence: TGTGCCAGCATCCAGGGGGTAGTAAGATCTAGCCCATATGCGTACTTC.

This rearrangement joins TRBV30 to TRBJ2-2, with TRBD1 identical over 7 bases. The CDR3 length is 17 residues. V lost 6 bases and J lost 2; bases outside the gene matches: 15. CDR1 GTSNPN and CDR2 SVGIG come from the germline V gene (reference sequence). CDR3: CACNLLKGQPNTGELFF. DNA of the CDR3: TGTGCCTGTAATCTACTAAAGGGACAGCCAAACACCGGGGAGCTGTTTTTT.

The rearrangement uses TRBV27 and TRBJ2-7; 11 bases fit TRBD1. CDR3 size: 13 residues. The trim removed 6 bases at V and 9 bases at J, leaving 7 bases unmatched. Looked up from germline, CDR1 is MNHEY and CDR2 is SMNVEV (reference sequence). The CDR3 bases are TGTGCCAGCAGGGACAGGGGGCCCCAACGGCAGTACTTC. Encoded protein: CASRDRGPQRQYF.

V and J are TRBV12-5 and TRBJ2-5; D perhaps matches TRBD1 (6 bases). The tail of the sequence fits TRBJ2-7 better, so the J call may be wrong. The CDR3 runs 15 residues. CDR1 and CDR2 (germline): LGHNT, FRNRAP. The CDR3 protein is CASGLGTENSYEQYF. As DNA, the CDR3 is TGTGCTAGTGGTTTGGGGACAGAGAACTCCTACGAGCAGTACTTC.

The V call is TRBV7-8, the J call TRBJ1-3, with D unresolved. Germline CDR1 is SGHVS and CDR2 is FQNEAQ. CDR3 length: 13 residues. Trimming cost V 6 bases and J 0 bases, with 6 bases left between them. CDR3 protein: CASSLISGNTIYF. CDR3 DNA sequence: TGTGCCAGCAGTCTAATCTCTGGAAACACCATATATTTT.